A single T cell receptor (beta chain) is shown here with its context. Its antigen remains unknown. The samples comprised roughly 1-10 million cryopreserved PBMC ahead of DNA extraction. This entry is derived from a study of long-term antiretroviral therapy in people with HIV. Study-wide points: Pre-ART clonal expansions dominated every time point's repertoire. Post-treatment diversity went higher with ART but stayed below transplant donor controls.

V was clipped by 4 bases and J by 3 bases, with 18 bases between them. Germline lookup yields CDR1 SGHAT and CDR2 FQNNGV. The CDR3 extends over 17 amino acids. immunoSEQ v3.0 was run at survey level. TCRdb's copy holds only in-frame clones and misses some; the assay was immunoSEQ multiplex PCR. Among fewer than 20,000 clones listed, around 81% were seen once. The chain is built from TRBV11-2 and TRBJ2-2; D is possibly TRBD2 (6 bases). The sequenced sample was unsorted PBMCs, obtained 0.3 years before starting antiretroviral therapy. This sequence was found in a man aged 50 or older with HIV. CDR3 sequence: CASSYTGGAHDTGELFF. Written as DNA, the CDR3 is TGTGCCAGCAGCTACACAGGAGGGGCGCATGACACCGGGGAGCTGTTTTTT.